The clone carrying this T cell receptor beta chain was counted a few times. What was sequenced were expressed TCRB transcripts, since all of the isolated RNA had been reverse transcribed. TCRdb's copy holds only in-frame clones and misses some; the assay was immunoSEQ multiplex PCR. The data hold about 360,000 clones, with roughly 12% observed a single time. The V and J ends lost 1 base and 2 bases respectively, with 9 bases between them. CDR1 is MNHEY, CDR2 SMNVEV, per germline (reference sequence). The CDR3 contains 14 residues. This record belongs to a study of beta chain features in type 1 diabetes.

Sequenced material: naive CD4+ T cells from blood. V and J are TRBV27 and TRBJ2-7, with D uncertain. This clonotype originated in a man between 18 and 35 years old in good health. CDR3 in DNA: TGTGCCAGCAGTTTATATAACGGTGCCTACGAGCAGTACTTC. This sequence encodes CASSLYNGAYEQYF.